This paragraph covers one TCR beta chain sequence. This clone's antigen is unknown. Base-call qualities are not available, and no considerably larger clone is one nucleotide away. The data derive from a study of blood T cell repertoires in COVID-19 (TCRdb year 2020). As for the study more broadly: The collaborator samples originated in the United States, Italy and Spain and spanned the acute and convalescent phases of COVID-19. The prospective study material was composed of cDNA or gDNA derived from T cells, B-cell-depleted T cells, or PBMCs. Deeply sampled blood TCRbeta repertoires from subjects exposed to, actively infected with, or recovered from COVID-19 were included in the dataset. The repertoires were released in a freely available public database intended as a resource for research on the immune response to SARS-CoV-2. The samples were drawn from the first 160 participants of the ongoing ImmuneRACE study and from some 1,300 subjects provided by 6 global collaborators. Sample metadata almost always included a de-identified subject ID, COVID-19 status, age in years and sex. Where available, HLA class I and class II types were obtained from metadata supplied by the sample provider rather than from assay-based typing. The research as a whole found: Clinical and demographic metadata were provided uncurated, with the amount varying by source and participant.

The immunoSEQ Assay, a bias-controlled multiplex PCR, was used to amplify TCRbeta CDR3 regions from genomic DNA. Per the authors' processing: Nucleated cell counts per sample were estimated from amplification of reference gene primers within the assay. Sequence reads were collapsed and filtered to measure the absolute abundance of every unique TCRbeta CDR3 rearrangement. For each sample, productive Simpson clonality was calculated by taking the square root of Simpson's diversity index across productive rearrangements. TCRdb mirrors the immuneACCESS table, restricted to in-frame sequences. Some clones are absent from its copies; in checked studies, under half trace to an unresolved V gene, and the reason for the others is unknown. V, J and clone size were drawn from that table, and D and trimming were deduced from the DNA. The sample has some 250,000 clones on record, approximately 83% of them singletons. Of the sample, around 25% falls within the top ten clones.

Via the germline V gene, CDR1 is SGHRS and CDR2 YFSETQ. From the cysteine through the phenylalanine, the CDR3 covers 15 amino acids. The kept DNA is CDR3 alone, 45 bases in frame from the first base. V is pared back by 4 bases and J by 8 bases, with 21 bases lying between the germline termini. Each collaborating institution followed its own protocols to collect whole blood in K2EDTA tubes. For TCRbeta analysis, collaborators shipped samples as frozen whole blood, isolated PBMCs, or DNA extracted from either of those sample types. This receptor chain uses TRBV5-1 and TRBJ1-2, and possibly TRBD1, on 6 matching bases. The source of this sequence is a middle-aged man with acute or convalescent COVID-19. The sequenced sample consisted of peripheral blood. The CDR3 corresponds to CASSAAGAGAGGYTF. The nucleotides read TGCGCCAGCAGCGCTGCGGGGGCTGGGGCTGGGGGCTACACCTTC.